This T cell receptor (beta chain) was observed in a study of T cell responses to AZD1222 COVID-19 vaccine. Study-level results: Across the whole spike, CD4 TCRs peaked at regions 160-218 and 743-854. Reports indicate that nearly half of spike-specific TCRs are directed at unmutated variant regions. Females outnumbered males among donors, who were mostly white British; clonal diversity was possibly underestimated. Breadth and depth of Spike-specific TCRs rose after two AZD1222 doses.

Clones were read by immunoSEQ multiplex PCR, and TCRdb kept only the in-frame ones, dropping some. The table has 150,000 to 200,000 clones, just over 90% seen once. With respect to this clone: Its antigen is still unknown.

Between the trimmed V and J ends, which lost 2 bases and 3 bases, there was a span of 7 bases. The germline V gene encodes CDR1 SEHNR and CDR2 FQNEAQ (reference sequence). The CDR3 spans 13 residues. Sample: peripheral blood, taken on day 0 of AZD1222 vaccination. This chain joins TRBV7-9 and TRBJ1-2; no reliable D call. The TCR sequence derives from an adult in good health. This chain's CDR3 is CASSLPVHYGYTF. DNA for the CDR3: TGTGCCAGCAGCTTACCGGTACACTATGGCTACACCTTC.